This TCR beta chain was documented in a study of blood T cell repertoires in COVID-19. For the study at large: Spain, Italy and the United States supplied samples that represented acute and convalescent COVID-19. T cells, B-cell-depleted T cells, or PBMCs provided the cDNA or gDNA that served as material.

Sequencing used immunoSEQ multiplex PCR; TCRdb keeps in-frame clones, though not all of them. The sample contains 350,000 to 500,000 clones, about 87% of which appear only once. The ends were cut back, 3 bases at V and 5 bases at J, with 14 bases in the middle. The CDR3 extends over 15 amino acids. Germline V gives CDR1 SGHNT, CDR2 YENEEA. This sequence was found in a man in his late teens or twenties with COVID-19, enrolled during active disease. Sequenced: peripheral blood. The V gene is TRBV11-3, the J gene TRBJ2-1, with a tentative D call TRBD2 (5 bases). CDR3 sequence: CASSFSSSKNNEQFF. In DNA, the CDR3 is TGTGCCAGCAGCTTTTCTAGCTCCAAAAACAATGAGCAGTTCTTC.